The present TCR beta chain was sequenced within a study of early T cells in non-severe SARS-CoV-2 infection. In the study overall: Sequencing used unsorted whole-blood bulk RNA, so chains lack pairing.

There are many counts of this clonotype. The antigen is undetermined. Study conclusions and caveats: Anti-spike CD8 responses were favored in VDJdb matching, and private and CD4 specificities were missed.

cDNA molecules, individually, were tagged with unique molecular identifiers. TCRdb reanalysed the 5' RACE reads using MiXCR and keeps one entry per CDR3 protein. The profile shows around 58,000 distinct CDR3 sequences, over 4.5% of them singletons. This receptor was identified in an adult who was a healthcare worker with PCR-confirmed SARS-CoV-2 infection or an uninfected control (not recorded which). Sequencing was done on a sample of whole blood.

CDR3 nucleotide sequence: TGTGCCAGCAGTGAAATTTTCGGAGAGACAGGGGGACCTCCGGGTACGCAGTATTTT. Amino acids: CASSEIFGETGGPPGTQYF. V gene TRBV6-1 combines with J gene TRBJ2-3; 9 positions agree with TRBD1. This CDR3 comprises 19 residues. The trim removed 2 bases at V and 8 bases at J, leaving 20 bases unmatched. CDR1 MNHNS and CDR2 SASEGT come from the germline V gene.